The clone carrying this T cell receptor (beta chain) occurred many times. Antigen: not known. This entry belongs to a study of T-cell memory formation after mild COVID-19. Study results and limitations: Memory cells collected pre-infection included some clones that later responded, suggesting cross-reactive memory joined.

Trimming cost V 5 bases and J 5 bases; bases outside gene matches: 4. Looked up from germline, CDR1 is SGHTA and CDR2 is FQGTGA. The CDR3 loop spans 15 amino acids. MiXCR, run by TCRdb on the 5' RACE reads, gives a single entry per CDR3 protein. The sample holds 250,000 to 350,000 distinct CDR3 sequences, approximately 15% seen once. The sample was PBMCs or a T cell subset sorted from them (not recorded which). This sequence originates from a man aged 18 to 30 who had mild COVID-19 (a few samples of this study predate the infection). Cell type and time point are not known. The chain combines TRBV7-3 with TRBJ2-1, with 12 bases identical to TRBD2. The CDR3 loop reads CASSLGLAGNNEQFF. In nucleotides, the CDR3 is TGTGCCAGCAGCCTTGGACTAGCGGGGAACAATGAGCAGTTCTTC.